This T cell receptor beta chain is drawn from a study of monozygotic twins with inflammatory bowel disease. Findings and caveats of the study: Nothing supported a single strong signal or clonotype that was associated with IBD. IBD patients, compared with healthy twins, shared fewer clonotypes with others (especially with disease activity).

Germline V gene lookup returns CDR1 SGHVS and CDR2 FQNEAQ. The CDR3 contains 14 residues. TCRdb reanalyzed the 5' RACE reads and collapses them to one entry per CDR3 protein, without DNA. The sample yields more than 300,000 distinct CDR3 sequences, of which the top ten take up 2% to 3%. As to this clonotype: Its cognate antigen is unknown.

The genes are TRBV7-8 and TRBJ1-1. Source material: blood. The origin of this receptor is a human donor with ulcerative colitis or Crohn's disease, or a healthy co-twin of an affected twin (not recorded which). This CDR3 reads CASSNPGGPTEAFF.